This T cell receptor beta chain is from a study of blood T cell repertoires in COVID-19. This clone appeared once. The V end was cut by 1 base, the J end by 5 bases, with 8 bases between. CDR1 is SGHAT and CDR2 is FQNNGV in the germline V gene. This CDR3 is 13 amino acids long. TCRdb's table, derived via immunoSEQ multiplex PCR, lists solely in-frame clones and lacks some. The repertoire holds approximately 200,000 clones, with around nine tenths as singletons. Ages ranged from about 18 to 89 years, with residence in more than 20 US areas. Participant-given clinical history determined each cohort assignment.

V is TRBV11-2 and J is TRBJ2-5; no clear D. Sequenced input: PBMCs or T cells enriched from blood (not recorded which). This TCR derives from a woman in her twenties or thirties who had been exposed to COVID-19. The CDR3 is CASSLALRETQYF. CDR3 DNA sequence: TGTGCCAGCAGCTTAGCTCTGCGGGAGACCCAGTACTTC.